The 2 T cell receptor beta chains below come from one sample, sequenced in a study of shared clonotypes between healthy human individuals. Method: immunoSEQ multiplex PCR; TCRdb's copy keeps in-frame clones and lacks some. The table has a few million clones, about nine tenths seen once. Sequenced material: naive CD4+ T cells from PBMCs. Subset defined: CD45RA+ positively selected. All receptors derive from a man between 18 and 35 years old in good health. Some clones in this sample may be carry-over from other donors' samples.

The V call is TRBV6-5, the J call TRBJ1-1, with TRBD1 matching 10 bases. This CDR3 contains 15 residues. CDR1 MNHEY and CDR2 SVGAGI come from the germline V gene. The V and J ends lost 6 bases and 1 base, in that order; junction bases with no gene match: 5. The CDR3 region is CASSRRTGGNTEAFF. Here the CDR3 DNA reads TGTGCCAGCAGCCGCCGGACAGGGGGGAACACTGAAGCTTTCTTT.

The genes are TRBV30 and TRBJ1-2; D gene uncertain. This CDR3 contains 12 residues. CDR1 GTSNPN and CDR2 SVGIG come from the germline V gene (reference sequence). V shed 8 bases and J shed 0 bases, with 10 bases lying between them. The CDR3 loop is CARWTSNYGYTF. CDR3 DNA: TGTGCCCGATGGACCTCTAACTATGGCTACACCTTC.